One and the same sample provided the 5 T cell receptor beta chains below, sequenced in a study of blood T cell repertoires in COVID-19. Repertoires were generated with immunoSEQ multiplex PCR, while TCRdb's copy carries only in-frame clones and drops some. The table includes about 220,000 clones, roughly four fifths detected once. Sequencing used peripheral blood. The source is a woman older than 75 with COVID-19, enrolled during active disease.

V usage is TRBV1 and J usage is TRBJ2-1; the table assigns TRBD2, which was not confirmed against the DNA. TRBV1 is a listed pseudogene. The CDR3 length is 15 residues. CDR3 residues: CTSSQDRSNVNEQFF. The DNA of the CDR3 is TGCACCAGCAGCCAAGATCGGTCTAACGTCAATGAGCAGTTCTTC.

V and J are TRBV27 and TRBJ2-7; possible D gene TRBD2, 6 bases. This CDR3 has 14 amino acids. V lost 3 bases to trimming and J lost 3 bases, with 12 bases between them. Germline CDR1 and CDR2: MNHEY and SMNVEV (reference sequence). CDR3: CASSFGGFGYEQYF. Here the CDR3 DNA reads TGTGCCAGCAGTTTTGGAGGGTTCGGCTACGAGCAGTACTTC.

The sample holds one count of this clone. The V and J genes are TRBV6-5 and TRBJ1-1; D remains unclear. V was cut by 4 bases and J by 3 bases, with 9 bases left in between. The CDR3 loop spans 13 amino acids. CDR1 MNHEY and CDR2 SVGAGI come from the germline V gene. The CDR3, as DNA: TGTGCCAGCAGTTCGGTCTTAGACACTGAAGCTTTCTTT. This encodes CASSSVLDTEAFF.

CDR3 DNA: TGCGCCAGCAGCCCCGGCCGGGACAGAAGTAATTCACCCCTCCACTTT. Translated: CASSPGRDRSNSPLHF. This chain joins TRBV5-1 and TRBJ1-6; the match to TRBD1 covers 7 bases. The CDR3 consists of 16 residues. V was pared by 4 bases and J by 6 bases, with 10 bases of the junction left unmatched. Germline V lookup: CDR1 SGHRS, CDR2 YFSETQ. Full variable domain (outside the CDR3, taken from reference TRBV5-1 and TRBJ1-6): KAGVTQTPRYLIKTRGQQVTLSCSPISGHRSVSWYQQTPGQGLQFLFEYFSETQRNKGNFPGRFSGRQFSNSRSEMNVSTLELGDSALYLCASSPGRDRSNSPLHFGNGTRLTVT.

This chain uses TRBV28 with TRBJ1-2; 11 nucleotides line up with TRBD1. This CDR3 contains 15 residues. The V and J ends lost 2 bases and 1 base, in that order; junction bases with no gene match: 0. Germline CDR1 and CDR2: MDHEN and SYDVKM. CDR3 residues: CASSLGTGGNYGYTF. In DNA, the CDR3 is TGTGCCAGCAGTTTAGGGACAGGGGGTAACTATGGCTACACCTTC.